Listed below are T cell receptor beta chains from one sample, sequenced in a study of control samples from healthy donors and cancer patients. TCRdb's copy holds only in-frame clones and misses some; the assay was immunoSEQ multiplex PCR. The data contain over 100,000 clones, nearly 90% of them seen just once; the ten biggest clones take up roughly 3.2%. Material for sequencing was blood. These receptors originate from a man aged 50 or older in good health. Both conserved end residues are part of each CDR3. The order of the fields is J gene, V gene, CDR3 protein.

>TRBJ2-3|TRBV28
CASSDQKTRLRDTQYF
>TRBJ2-1|TRBV4-1
CASSLSTGFYNEQFF
>TRBJ2-5|TRBV7-9
CASSPSGGGETQYF
>TRBJ2-3|TRBV11-2
CASSQGLATDTQYF
>TRBJ1-6|TRBV7-9
CASSLDGEGSPLHF
>TRBJ2-1|TRBV2
CASSETTGGGDNEQFF
>TRBJ1-2|TRBV6-5
CASTPTGWGYTF
>TRBJ2-3|TRBV5-1
CASSLESDTQYF
>TRBJ2-3|TRBV7-8
CASSLGTDTQYF
>TRBJ1-2|TRBV13
CARTPDPQGADGYTF
>TRBJ1-4|TRBV30
CAWSVGWANEKLFF
>TRBJ1-1|TRBV2
CASSVPSPRTGGTEAFF
>TRBJ2-4|TRBV5-1
CASSVTYGTSGNIQYF
>TRBJ1-6|TRBV7-7
CASSPDRDSPLHF
>TRBJ1-1|TRBV7-8
CASSFRGGTEAFF
>TRBJ1-2|TRBV14
CASSPFDRVFGYTF
>TRBJ1-4|TRBV24-1
CATSVGTGENEKLFF